This entry is about one TCR beta chain. The CDR3 is 14 amino acids. Trimming left V 3 bases short and J 4 bases short, with 11 bases between. Germline lookup yields CDR1 LNHDA and CDR2 SQIVND (reference sequence). The source of the sample is a study of T cell changes during pregnancy in multiple sclerosis. Method: immunoSEQ multiplex PCR; TCRdb's copy keeps in-frame clones and lacks some. The table shows under 55,000 clones, with 85% to 95% occurring only once. The chain uses TRBV19 and TRBJ2-3, with D maybe TRBD2 (5 bases). The sequencing used CD4+ T cells from peripheral blood mononuclear cells, collected in the third trimester of pregnancy. This clonotype was sampled from a female donor with multiple sclerosis, enrolled in a pregnancy study. The CDR3 bases are TGTGCCAGTAGTATTGGCGGAGGTGCAGATACGCAGTATTTT. It is translated as CASSIGGGADTQYF.